The TCR beta chain under discussion was sequenced for a study of blood T cell repertoires in COVID-19. TCRdb's table, derived via immunoSEQ multiplex PCR, lists solely in-frame clones and lacks some. The sample has 220,000 or so clones, almost 90% seen once; the top ten hold roughly 14%. The sample taken for sequencing was PBMCs or T cells enriched from blood (not recorded which). The source is a woman between 50 and 59 years old with acute COVID-19.

The CDR3 loop reads CASSYSLAGFSGEQYF. CDR3 in DNA: TGTGCCAGCAGTTACTCGCTAGCGGGGTTTTCGGGCGAGCAGTACTTC. The genes are TRBV6-5 and TRBJ2-7; 9 bases are shared with TRBD2. The V gene's germline CDR1 is MNHEY and CDR2 SVGAGI. This CDR3 spans 16 amino acids. V gave up 0 bases and J gave up 6 bases; unmatched junction bases: 9.